This entry features one T cell receptor beta chain sequence. With 60 Vbeta and 13 Jbeta primers, the PCR was carried out. Repertoires were generated with immunoSEQ multiplex PCR, while TCRdb's copy carries only in-frame clones and drops some. Its table lists 100,000 to 150,000 clones. This CDR3 contains 13 residues. Germline lookup yields CDR1 SQVTM and CDR2 ANQGSEA. The V end lost 6 bases, the J end lost 0 bases, and 12 bases lay between the germline ends. This sample was taken from a study of cytomegalovirus exposure and HLA in healthy donors. The rearrangement uses TRBV29-1 and TRBJ2-7, with D perhaps TRBD2 (5 bases). The source is a man aged 30-40 years in good health and CMV-seronegative. The specimen sequenced was PBMCs. The CDR3 DNA reads TGCAGCGTGAGGGCCTTGGGCTCCTACGAGCAGTACTTC. Protein sequence: CSVRALGSYEQYF.